In this sample, the clone carrying this T cell receptor (beta chain) turned up a few times. The antigen is undetermined. This specimen belongs to a study of type 1 regulatory T cells. Study in general: T-allo10 is a Tr1-enriched, alloantigen-specific CD4 T cell product made in vitro.

V lost 0 bases and J lost 8, with 26 bases in between. The CDR3 is 18 residues long. CDR1 and CDR2 (germline): DFQATT, SNEGSKA (reference sequence). In TCRdb, the reads were re-called with MiXCR into one record per CDR3 protein. This sample has roughly 71,000 distinct CDR3 sequences, with about 60% found just once. The graft donor-derived T-allo10 cells reportedly recognize host alloantigens, are anergic, and suppress alloantigen-specifically. The receptor was isolated from a human donor in good health. This chain joins TRBV20-1 and TRBJ2-4; unclear D gene. The specimen was cultured T cells, either the whole culture or a sorted T cell fraction (not recorded which). Described subset: Tr1-enriched cell product generated in vitro against host alloantigens. The CDR3 reads CSARDNTRRREAVDIQYF. In nucleotides, the CDR3 is TGCAGTGCTAGAGATAATACGCGCCGGAGAGAGGCTGTGGACATTCAGTACTTC.